This TCR beta chain was identified in a study of PD-1 blockade in mismatch repair-deficient tumors. The overall study: Patients had some twelve mismatch repair-deficient cancer types, all previously treated and progressing.

Study-level results: Rapid post-treatment expansion, then contraction, generally preceding radiologic response, marked tumor-resident clones.

All patients were mismatch repair deficient, assessed by either PCR or immunohistochemistry. TCRs were sequenced from three patients responding to pembrolizumab. Generated by immunoSEQ multiplex PCR, the TCRdb table keeps only in-frame clones and is missing some. The top ten hold under 3% of the sample, which has roughly 80,000 clones, around 85% seen once. The CDR3 extends over 11 amino acids. Germline loops: CDR1 SQVTM, CDR2 ANQGSEA. The V gene lost 0 bases and the J gene lost 7 bases, with 7 bases spanning the gap. With respect to this clone: The antigen is not known.

The clonotype comes from an adult with mismatch repair-deficient cancer. The starting material was peripheral blood, obtained 12 weeks after starting pembrolizumab. The V call is TRBV29-1, the J call TRBJ2-7; perhaps D is TRBD1 or TRBD2 (5 bases each). CDR3 loop: CSVEEGEEQYF. The CDR3, as DNA: TGCAGCGTTGAAGAGGGGGAGGAGCAGTACTTC.